This passage covers 7 T cell receptor beta chains from one sample sequenced in a study of identifying expanded T cells in peripheral blood. This table comes from immunoSEQ multiplex PCR, and its TCRdb copy is limited to in-frame clones, with some not included. This sample yields about 84,000 clones, of which around 85% are seen a single time; around 6% belongs to the top ten. What was sequenced was blood. These receptors were obtained from a person aged 18-69 years in good health.

This clone has just a few counts. The gene calls are TRBV4-1 and TRBJ2-7; D unresolved. This CDR3 has 12 amino acids. Germline CDR1 reads MGHRA; CDR2 reads YSYEKL. V dropped 2 bases and J dropped 3 bases, with 5 bases sitting between them. CDR3 amino acids: CASSQLGYEQYF. Written as DNA, the CDR3 is TGCGCCAGCAGCCAACTAGGCTACGAGCAGTACTTC.

A single count supports this clone. The genes are TRBV25-1 and TRBJ1-2; tentatively, D is TRBD1 (5 bases). This CDR3 contains 16 residues. CDR1 and CDR2 from the germline V gene are MGHDK and SYGVNS. Trimming stripped 2 bases from V and 4 bases from J, with 17 bases between. This chain's CDR3 is CASSERGGTQGYGYTF. CDR3 bases: TGTGCCAGCAGTGAACGGGGTGGGACCCAGGGCTATGGCTACACCTTC.

This chain links TRBV15 with TRBJ1-4, with TRBD1 matching 9 bases. The junction had 21 bases not matched to a gene; V was cut back by 8 bases and J by 8 bases. This CDR3 contains 18 residues. The germline gives CDR1 LNHNV, CDR2 YYDKDF (reference sequence). In DNA, the CDR3 is TGTGCCACCCTACAAACCGGGACAGGGCTGAGAGTAAAGGAAAAACTGTTTTTT. It is translated as CATLQTGTGLRVKEKLFF.

This chain joins TRBV7-9 and TRBJ2-5, with 8 bases that match TRBD1. V lost 1 base, J lost 0 bases, and 4 bases stayed unmatched. The CDR3 length is 16 residues. Germline V gene lookup returns CDR1 SEHNR and CDR2 FQNEAQ (reference sequence). The CDR3 protein is CASSLVDRGHQETQYF. In DNA form, the CDR3 reads TGTGCCAGCAGCTTAGTCGACAGGGGCCACCAAGAGACCCAGTACTTC.

This sequence joins TRBV6-5 and TRBJ1-1; D not resolved. V gave up 0 bases and J gave up 1 base, with 9 bases separating them. CDR1 MNHEY and CDR2 SVGAGI come from the germline V gene. The CDR3 has 15 residues. The CDR3 DNA sequence: TGTGCCAGCAGTTACTCGATTTCGAGGAACACTGAAGCTTTCTTT. As protein: CASSYSISRNTEAFF.

The J gene is TRBJ2-7, the V gene TRBV11-3; D is undetermined. Deletions cut 1 base from V and 2 bases from J, with 9 bases between. The CDR3 totals 14 residues. Germline V lookup: CDR1 SGHNT, CDR2 YENEEA. The CDR3 loop reads CASSLVPATYEQYF. The CDR3 coding sequence is TGTGCCAGCAGCTTAGTTCCGGCGACCTACGAGCAGTACTTC.

The rearrangement uses TRBV9 and TRBJ2-2; the D is unclear. CDR3 size: 12 residues. The V end lost 3 bases, the J end lost 5 bases, and 5 bases lay between the germline ends. Germline V gene sequence: CDR1 SGDLS, CDR2 YYNGEE. This chain's CDR3 is CASSAETGELFF. The CDR3 DNA is TGTGCCAGCAGCGCAGAAACCGGGGAGCTGTTTTTT. The entire variable domain, with the rest obtained from reference TRBV9 and TRBJ2-2, is as follows: DSGVTQTPKHLITATGQRVTLRCSPRSGDLSVYWYQQSLDQGLQFLIQYYNGEERAKGNILERFSAQQFPDLHSELNLSSLELGDSALYFCASSAETGELFFGEGSRLTVL.